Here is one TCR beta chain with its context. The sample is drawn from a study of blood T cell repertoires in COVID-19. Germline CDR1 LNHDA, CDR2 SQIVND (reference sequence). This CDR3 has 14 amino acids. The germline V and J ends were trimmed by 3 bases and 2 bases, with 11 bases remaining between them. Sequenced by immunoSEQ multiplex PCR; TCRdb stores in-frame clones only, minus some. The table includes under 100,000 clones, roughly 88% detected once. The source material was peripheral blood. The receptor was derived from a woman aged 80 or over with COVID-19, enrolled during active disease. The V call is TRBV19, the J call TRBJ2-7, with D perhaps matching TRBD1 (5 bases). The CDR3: CASSMAGLPYEQYF. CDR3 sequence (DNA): TGTGCCAGTAGTATGGCAGGGCTCCCCTACGAGCAGTACTTC.